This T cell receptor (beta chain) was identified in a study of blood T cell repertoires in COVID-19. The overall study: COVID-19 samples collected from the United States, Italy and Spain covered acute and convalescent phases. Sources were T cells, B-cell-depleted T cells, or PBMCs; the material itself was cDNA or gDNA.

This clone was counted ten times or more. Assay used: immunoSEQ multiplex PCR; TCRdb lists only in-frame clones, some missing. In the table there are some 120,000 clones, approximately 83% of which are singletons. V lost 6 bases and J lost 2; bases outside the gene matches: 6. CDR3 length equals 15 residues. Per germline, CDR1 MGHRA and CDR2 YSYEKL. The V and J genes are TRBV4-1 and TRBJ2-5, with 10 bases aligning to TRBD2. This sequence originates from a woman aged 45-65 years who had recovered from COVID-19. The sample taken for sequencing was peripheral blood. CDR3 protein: CASSLLAGEQETQYF. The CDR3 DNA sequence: TGCGCCAGCAGTCTCCTAGCGGGGGAACAAGAGACCCAGTACTTC.